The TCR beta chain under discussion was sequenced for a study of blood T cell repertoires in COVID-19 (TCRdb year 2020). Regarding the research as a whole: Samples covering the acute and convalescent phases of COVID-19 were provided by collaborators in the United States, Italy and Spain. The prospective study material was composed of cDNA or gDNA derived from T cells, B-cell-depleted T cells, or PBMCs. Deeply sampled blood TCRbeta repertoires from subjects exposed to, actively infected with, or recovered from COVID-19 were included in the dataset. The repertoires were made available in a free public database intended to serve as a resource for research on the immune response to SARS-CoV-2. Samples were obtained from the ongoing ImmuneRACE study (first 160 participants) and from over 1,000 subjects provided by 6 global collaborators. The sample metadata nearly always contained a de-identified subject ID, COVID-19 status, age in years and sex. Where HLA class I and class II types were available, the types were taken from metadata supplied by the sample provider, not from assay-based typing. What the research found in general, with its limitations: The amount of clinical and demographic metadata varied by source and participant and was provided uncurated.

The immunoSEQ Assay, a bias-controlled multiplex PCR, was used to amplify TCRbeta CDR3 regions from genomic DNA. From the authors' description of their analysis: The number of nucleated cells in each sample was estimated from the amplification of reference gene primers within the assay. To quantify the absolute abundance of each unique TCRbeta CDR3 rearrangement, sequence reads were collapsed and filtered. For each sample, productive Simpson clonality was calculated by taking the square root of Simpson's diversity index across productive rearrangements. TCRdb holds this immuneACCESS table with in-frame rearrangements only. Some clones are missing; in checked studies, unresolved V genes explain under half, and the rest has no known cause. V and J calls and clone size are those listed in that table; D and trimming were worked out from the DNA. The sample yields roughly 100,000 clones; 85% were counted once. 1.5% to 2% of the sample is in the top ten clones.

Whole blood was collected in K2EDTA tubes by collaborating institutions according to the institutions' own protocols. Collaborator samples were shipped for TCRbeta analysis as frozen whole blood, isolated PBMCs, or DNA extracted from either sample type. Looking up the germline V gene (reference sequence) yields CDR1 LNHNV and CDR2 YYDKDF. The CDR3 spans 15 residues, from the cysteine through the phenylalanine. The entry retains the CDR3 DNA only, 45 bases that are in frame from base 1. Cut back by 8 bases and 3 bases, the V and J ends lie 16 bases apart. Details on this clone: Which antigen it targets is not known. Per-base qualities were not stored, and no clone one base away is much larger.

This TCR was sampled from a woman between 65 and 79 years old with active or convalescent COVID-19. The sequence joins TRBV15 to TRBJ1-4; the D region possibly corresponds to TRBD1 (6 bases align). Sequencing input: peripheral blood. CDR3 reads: CATGAVSGANEKLFF. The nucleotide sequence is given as TGTGCCACCGGAGCAGTATCAGGGGCTAATGAAAAACTGTTTTTT.